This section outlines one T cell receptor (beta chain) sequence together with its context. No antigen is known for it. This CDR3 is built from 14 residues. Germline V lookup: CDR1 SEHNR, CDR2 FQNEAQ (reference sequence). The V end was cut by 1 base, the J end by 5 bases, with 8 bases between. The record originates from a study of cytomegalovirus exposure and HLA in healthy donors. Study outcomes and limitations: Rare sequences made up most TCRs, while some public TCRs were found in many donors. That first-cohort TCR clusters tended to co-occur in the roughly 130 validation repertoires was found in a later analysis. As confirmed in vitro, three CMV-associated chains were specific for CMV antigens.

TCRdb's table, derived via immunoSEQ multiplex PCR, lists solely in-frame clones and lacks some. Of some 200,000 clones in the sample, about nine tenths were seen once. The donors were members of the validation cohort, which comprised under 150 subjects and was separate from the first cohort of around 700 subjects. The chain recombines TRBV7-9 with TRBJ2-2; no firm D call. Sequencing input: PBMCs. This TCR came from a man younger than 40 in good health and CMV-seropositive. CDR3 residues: CASSLGVLTGELFF. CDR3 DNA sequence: TGTGCCAGCAGCTTAGGGGTCCTAACCGGGGAGCTGTTTTTT.